Listed below are T cell receptor beta chains from one sample, sequenced in a study of T cell clonotyping in hematopoietic cell transplantation. Profiled with immunoSEQ multiplex PCR; TCRdb holds only in-frame clones, not every one. This sample has fewer than 50,000 clones, with roughly 94% found just once. The specimen sequenced was peripheral blood mononuclear cells. The receptors originated from a woman aged 50 to 60 in good health. Some clones in this sample may be carry-over from other donors' samples. CDR3s include the opening cysteine and the closing phenylalanine or tryptophan.

CDR3: CASSELGARGLDGNTIYF
V: TRBV25-1

CDR3: CASTGRTYNEQFF
V: TRBV19

CDR3: CASSLGGGRETQYF
V: TRBV7-2

CDR3: CASSYNPDRVNTEAFF
V: TRBV6-5

CDR3: CASRDLTGAPNTEAFF
V: TRBV2

CDR3: CASSPFPGTNSYNEQFF
V: TRBV19

CDR3: CASSLWTGGNTIYF
V: TRBV5-1

CDR3: CASRPGPRYEQYF
V: TRBV21-1

CDR3: CSVHQGTYYGYTF
V: TRBV29-1

CDR3: CASSPGGQYEQYF
V: TRBV27

CDR3: CAICWVNEKLFF
V: TRBV4-2

CDR3: CASSRSLDRVPQHF
V: TRBV6-5

CDR3: CASSFRDRDYEQYF
V: TRBV27

CDR3: CASSPRGSYEQYF
V: TRBV9

CDR3: CASSLANPGGRSYGYTF
V: TRBV7-2

CDR3: CASRTGAGDEKLFF
V: TRBV7-9

CDR3: CASSSTGTGYGYTF
V: TRBV5-1

CDR3: CASSTLGWGPFNEQYF
V: TRBV7-9

CDR3: CASIGAGITDTQYF
V: TRBV2

CDR3: CAIAGTASSGNTIYF
V: TRBV10-3

CDR3: CASRLKGGGAETQYF
V: TRBV7-2

CDR3: CASSLALTDTQYF
V: TRBV7-2

CDR3: CASSGGGGNGYTF
V: TRBV5-4

CDR3: CASSHPGEQGASETQYF
V: TRBV11-2

CDR3: CASSVSGRYEQYF
V: TRBV25-1

CDR3: CASSGQPQGGEQYF
V: TRBV9

CDR3: CASSLGGGEGETQYF
V: TRBV5-4

CDR3: CASSYMGGLYEQYF
V: TRBV6-6

CDR3: CASSYEYEQYF
V: TRBV6-6

CDR3: CASSLGAGGFTEAFF
V: TRBV7-6

CDR3: CASATTGGLQPQHF
V: TRBV2

CDR3: CASSTRSSYEQYF
V: TRBV6-1

CDR3: CASSTYYEQYF
V: TRBV28

CDR3: CASSSTGPGNTIYF
V: TRBV28

CDR3: CANKAGGTDTQYF
V: TRBV28

CDR3: CASSLRGNRYLGLYEQYF
V: TRBV7-4

CDR3: CASSSLGMESPLHF
V: TRBV7-2

CDR3: CASSFLQGSNIQYF
V: TRBV7-2

CDR3: CASSLNNSPLHF
V: TRBV7-2

CDR3: CASSIDWRLYF
V: TRBV19

CDR3: CASSLVMGGNTEAFF
V: TRBV5-8

CDR3: CASSTNIEYYEQYF
V: TRBV11-2

CDR3: CASSELRVTNTGELFF
V: TRBV6-1

CDR3: CASSVTRGSNYGYTF
V: TRBV19

CDR3: CASSWLGQMNTEAFF
V: TRBV5-6

CDR3: CASSVVDGAYTDTQYF
V: TRBV9

CDR3: CASTLTLGETQYF
V: TRBV27

CDR3: CAISESGNQPQHF
V: TRBV10-3

CDR3: CAISVEQDTDTQYF
V: TRBV10-3

CDR3: CASSELGGTRNSPLHF
V: TRBV6-1